The rows below give T cell receptor beta chains drawn from one sample of a study of T cell repertoires in ileal Crohn's disease. Profiling relied on immunoSEQ multiplex PCR, and the TCRdb table lists in-frame clones only, not all of them. The sample shows 4,800 or so clones, about 81% of them seen only once. The specimen was ileal tissue. Receptor source: an adult with Crohn's disease. CDR3s include the opening cysteine and the closing phenylalanine or tryptophan. The D gene is left open where the match is weak. Only some rows state a clone size, as once, few, many or a class for expanded clones.

>13|TRBV28|NA|TRBJ1-2|NA
TGTGCCAGCAGTCCTTTCGTTCAGTATGGCTACACCTTC
CASSPFVQYGYTF
>13|TRBV14|NA|TRBJ2-7|NA
TGTGCCAGCAGGTTAGTTTTGGGGGGCGAGCAGTACTTC
CASRLVLGGEQYF
>11|TRBV11-2|NA|TRBJ2-7|NA
TGTGCCAGCAGCGAGACCTACGAGCAGTACTTC
CASSETYEQYF
>14|TRBV5-1|NA|TRBJ2-5|NA
TGCGCCAGCAGCTTTGGGCCACCCAGCGAGACCCAGTACTTC
CASSFGPPSETQYF
>15|TRBV5-6|large|TRBJ1-6|NA
TGTGCCAGCAGCTTGGGGGAGGGATTTAATTCACCCCTCCACTTT
CASSLGEGFNSPLHF
>13|TRBV28|once|TRBJ1-2|NA
TGTGCCAGCAGCGGAGGAACGTACTATGGCTACACCTTC
CASSGGTYYGYTF
>14|TRBV7-2|once|TRBJ1-3|NA
TGTGCCAGCAGCCTCGGACTCACTGGAAACACCATATATTTT
CASSLGLTGNTIYF
>13|TRBV6-6|NA|TRBJ1-1|NA
TGTGCCAGCAGTTACTCAAGGGGCACTGAAGCTTTCTTT
CASSYSRGTEAFF
>17|TRBV10-1|NA|TRBJ2-2|TRBD2
TGCGCCAGCAGTGAGATCTTCGTGGGAGGGAAGGCCGGGGAGCTGTTTTTT
CASSEIFVGGKAGELFF
>15|TRBV7-2|NA|TRBJ2-7|TRBD2
TGTGCCAGCAGCTTAGTCGGGGGGAAGGCCTACGAGCAGTACTTC
CASSLVGGKAYEQYF
>12|TRBV10-3|NA|TRBJ1-2|NA
TGTGCCACCGCGGGGCCAGGGCCCAGCTACACCTTC
CATAGPGPSYTF
>15|TRBV10-1|few|TRBJ2-1|TRBD1
TGCGCCAGCAGTGGGCGGACAGGGGGGAACAATGAGCAGTTCTTC
CASSGRTGGNNEQFF
>16|TRBV5-4|NA|TRBJ2-7|TRBD2
TGTGCCAGCAGCCCGACTAGCGGGGGGGCGGGCTACGAGCAGTACTTC
CASSPTSGGAGYEQYF
>14|TRBV7-3|few|TRBJ1-1|NA
TGTGCCAGCAGCCCTTTGGGAGGGAACACTGAAGCTTTCTTT
CASSPLGGNTEAFF
>12|TRBV6-5|NA|TRBJ2-1|TRBD2
TGTGCCAGCAGTTTCGGGGGGGGTGAGCAGTTCTTC
CASSFGGGEQFF
>15|TRBV27|NA|TRBJ1-2|TRBD1
TGTGCCAGCAGTTCGGGTCCAGGGGGCATCCATGGCTACACCTTC
CASSSGPGGIHGYTF
>16|TRBV5-4|NA|TRBJ2-2|TRBD1
TGTGCCAGCAGCACTCCGACAGGGGGCCCCACCGGGGAGCTGTTTTTT
CASSTPTGGPTGELFF
>17|TRBV27|once|TRBJ1-6|NA
TGTGCCAGCAGCTTTAACAGGGTCCCTTCACCCAATTCACCCCTCCACTTT
CASSFNRVPSPNSPLHF
>17|TRBV27|NA|TRBJ2-3|TRBD2
TGTGCCAGCAGTCCGGGACTAGCGGGGGGGTGGGGAGATACGCAGTATTTT
CASSPGLAGGWGDTQYF
>14|TRBV11-3|NA|TRBJ1-1|NA
TGTGCCAGCAGCTCCGGACATCTGAACACTGAAGCTTTCTTT
CASSSGHLNTEAFF
>16|TRBV7-3|few|TRBJ2-3|TRBD2
TGTGCCAGCAGCTTAAGCCTCGGGGGGGCCCCAGATACGCAGTATTTT
CASSLSLGGAPDTQYF
>17|TRBV5-1|NA|TRBJ2-3|TRBD2
TGCGCCAGCAGCAGGGGGGAATCTAGCGGGATCACAGATACGCAGTATTTT
CASSRGESSGITDTQYF
>11|TRBV7-2|NA|TRBJ1-2|NA
TGTGCCAGCAGCCCTGACTATGGCTACACCTTC
CASSPDYGYTF
>15|TRBV5-1|NA|TRBJ1-1|NA
TGCGCCAGCAGCCCGCAGGGCCGCTGGAACACTGAAGCTTTCTTT
CASSPQGRWNTEAFF
>16|TRBV4-3|NA|TRBJ2-5|NA
TGCGCCAGCAGCTGGGGGGGGGCGACTTCCGGAGAGACCCAGTACTTC
CASSWGGATSGETQYF
>13|TRBV5-4|once|TRBJ1-2|NA
TGTGCCAGCAGCTTTAGATGGGAGATGGGCTACACCTTC
CASSFRWEMGYTF
>19|TRBV18|NA|TRBJ2-6|NA
TGTGCCAGCTCACCTCAATCCCGTGTCGAGGATGCAGGGGCCAACGTCCTGACTTTC
CASSPQSRVEDAGANVLTF